The table lists the clone carrying this T cell receptor beta chain with a count of one. As yet, its antigen is unknown. These data are taken from a study of T-cell memory formation after mild COVID-19. Study observations and caveats: The study found balanced CD4/CD8 in clones contracting day 15 to 85 and a CD4+ lean in later expanders.

TCRdb analysed the 5' RACE reads with MiXCR anew, one entry per CDR3 protein. The sample contains 250,000 to 400,000 distinct CDR3 sequences, roughly an eighth of which appear only once. V lost 3 bases and J 4 bases, leaving 6 bases between the germline ends. The CDR3 sequence is 11 residues long. In germline, CDR1 is DFQATT, CDR2 SNEGSKA (reference sequence). The clonotype was recovered from a man between 18 and 35 years old who had mild COVID-19 (a few samples of this study predate the infection). Cell type and time point are not known. The source material was PBMCs or a T cell subset sorted from them (not recorded which). This rearrangement joins TRBV20-1 to TRBJ1-1; D is unclear. The CDR3 DNA reads as TGCAGTGCTAGGGGGAGCACTGAAGCTTTCTTT. Protein product: CSARGSTEAFF.